This T cell receptor beta chain is drawn from a study of cytomegalovirus exposure and HLA in healthy donors. Study results and caveats: As a later analysis revealed, most CMV-associated TCR beta chains appeared HLA-restricted. Sequencing artifact likely explains a cluster of highly shared sequence variants.

The PCR had 60 Vbeta and 13 Jbeta primers. Clones were read by immunoSEQ multiplex PCR, and TCRdb kept only the in-frame ones, dropping some. The sample records about 170,000 clones, just over 75% being singletons. As regards this clone: Its antigen is unknown.

From germline, CDR1 is SEHNR and CDR2 FQNEAQ (reference sequence). CDR3 length equals 11 residues. The V gene lost 4 bases and the J gene lost 9 bases, with 6 bases spanning the gap. This sequence was found in a woman aged 25 to 39 in good health and CMV-seropositive. The V and J genes are TRBV7-9 and TRBJ2-2; the D gene is possibly TRBD1 (5 bases). The sequenced material came from PBMCs. Here the CDR3 DNA reads TGTGCCAGCAGCTCAGGGCGGGAGCTGTTTTTT. Protein sequence: CASSSGRELFF.